The next 23 T cell receptor beta chains were all read from a single sample in a study of Ad26.COV2.S vaccination and SARS-CoV-2 variants (dated by TCRdb to the early 2020s). Library preparation was by the immunoSEQ multiplex PCR assay. Held by TCRdb, this immuneACCESS table contains in-frame sequences only and omits some clones. Under half of the omission traces to an unresolved V gene where checked; the cause of the rest is unknown. The sample table contains about 480,000 clones; only one count was recorded for roughly nine tenths of them. The leading ten clones occupy 9.5% to 15% of the sample. The meaning of the sample's treatment or condition label: 15 to 20 received Ad26.COV2.S at low or high dose, single or two shots; roughly five received placebo; per-sample allocation not given. Repertoires of vaccine and placebo recipients were sequenced from samples collected on day 63 after the first injection.

Here the sequenced sample was peripheral blood, taken in a trial of Ad26.COV2.S vaccine versus placebo. The receptors here all came from a person between 18 and 60 years old who received the Ad26.COV2.S COVID-19 vaccine or a placebo.

The chain is built from TRBV9 and TRBJ2-7; D might be TRBD1 (6 bases). Trimming left V 2 bases short and J 4 bases short, with 10 bases between. Germline CDR1 SGDLS, CDR2 YYNGEE. The CDR3 loop spans 13 amino acids. CDR3 loop: CASSVMTGYEQYF. The DNA of the CDR3 is TGTGCCAGCAGCGTGATGACAGGATACGAGCAGTACTTC.

The chain couples TRBV19 to TRBJ1-2; D not certain. The germline CDR1 and CDR2 sequences are LNHDA and SQIVND (reference sequence). The ends were cut back, 1 base at V and 5 bases at J, with 5 bases in the middle. This CDR3 region has 12 residues. The CDR3 loop is CASSIASYGYTF. The CDR3 DNA reads TGTGCCAGTAGTATAGCCAGTTATGGCTACACCTTC. The full variable domain, its missing parts supplied by reference TRBV19 and TRBJ1-2, is DGGITQSPKYLFRKEGQNVTLSCEQNLNHDAMYWYRQDPGQGLRLIYYSQIVNDFQKGDIAEGYSVSREKKESFPLTVTSAQKNPTAFYLCASSIASYGYTFGSGTRLTVV.

This chain links TRBV10-3 with TRBJ1-5, with 8 bases identical to TRBD1. Germline loops: CDR1 ENHRY, CDR2 SYGVKD. Germline trimming cut 6 bases from V and 0 bases from J; bases unmatched to any gene: 10. The CDR3 spans 17 residues. The CDR3 DNA follows: TGTGCCATCAGCTCCGGGACAGGAGATTCTAGCAATCAGCCCCAGCATTTT. This encodes CAISSGTGDSSNQPQHF.

The CDR3 nucleotides read TGTGCCAGCAGCTTGGGACAGGCAAAACCGTACAATGAGCAGTTCTTC. Translated: CASSLGQAKPYNEQFF. The V and J genes are TRBV5-6 and TRBJ2-1, with D possibly matching TRBD1 (6 bases). Trimming removed 0 bases at V and 4 bases at J, with 14 bases between. The length of the CDR3 is 16 residues. Germline V CDR1 and CDR2: SGHDT, YYEEEE.

The V call is TRBV19, the J call TRBJ2-4; D might be TRBD1 (5 bases). This CDR3 region has 16 residues. Germline loops: CDR1 LNHDA, CDR2 SQIVND (reference sequence). V was clipped by 1 base and J by 2 bases, with 12 bases between them. The CDR3 loop is CASSIGVGAPKNIQYF. CDR3 DNA: TGTGCCAGTAGTATAGGGGTTGGGGCCCCCAAAAACATTCAGTACTTC.

The gene calls are TRBV20-1 and TRBJ2-1, with D uncertain. The CDR3 length is 11 residues. The germline V gene encodes CDR1 DFQATT and CDR2 SNEGSKA (reference sequence). Trimming pared 5 bases from V and 13 bases from J, leaving 15 bases between. CDR3 DNA: TGCAGTGCTTCCACCCTGGAGAGACAGTTCTTC. It specifies CSASTLERQFF.

The J gene is TRBJ2-7, the V gene TRBV11-3; 8 nucleotides match TRBD1. V gave up 6 bases and J gave up 0 bases; unmatched junction bases: 4. Germline CDR1 is SGHNT and CDR2 is YENEEA. The CDR3 totals 14 residues. The CDR3 here is CASSTTGDSYEQYF. CDR3 nucleotide sequence: TGTGCCAGCAGTACGACAGGGGACTCCTACGAGCAGTACTTC.

This clone has a count of ten or more. The genes are TRBV21-1 and TRBJ1-6. TRBV21-1 is labeled a pseudogene. The CDR3 is 13 amino acids. The CDR3 region has the DNA TGTGCCAGCAGCAAAGATAGCAGTTCACCCCTCCACTTT. Translation: CASSKDSSSPLHF.

Worth noting for this clone: Other nucleotide sequences from this sample produce the same CDR3. The chain is built from TRBV19 and TRBJ1-1; 8 bases align to TRBD1. CDR1 and CDR2 from the germline V gene are LNHDA and SQIVND (reference sequence). V dropped 4 bases and J dropped 2; count of bases not matched to a gene: 3. The CDR3 is made up of 14 amino acids. CDR3 bases: TGTGCCAGTAGTACCAGGGGGCGAAACACTGAAGCTTTCTTT. Amino acids: CASSTRGRNTEAFF.

The chain has TRBV30 and TRBJ1-1; 7 nucleotides align to TRBD1. The CDR3 consists of 16 residues. V gave up 0 bases and J gave up 0 bases; unmatched junction bases: 7. Germline CDR1 is GTSNPN and CDR2 is SVGIG (reference sequence). The chain's CDR3 is CAWSVITGEVNTEAFF. DNA of the CDR3: TGTGCCTGGAGTGTTATAACAGGGGAGGTGAACACTGAAGCTTTCTTT.

The rearrangement joins TRBV5-6 to TRBJ2-7, with D unresolved. The CDR3 extends over 13 amino acids. Germline V gene sequence: CDR1 SGHDT, CDR2 YYEEEE. Trimming shortened V by 3 bases and J by 2 bases, and 9 bases separated the two germline ends. DNA of the CDR3: TGTGCCAGCAGCTCCTCATTTACCTACGAGCAGTACTTC. Translating it yields CASSSSFTYEQYF.

The chain is built from TRBV28 and TRBJ2-7; TRBD2 matches at 7 bases. This CDR3 comprises 13 residues. Losses at the gene ends were 9 bases for V and 0 bases for J; bases not matched to a gene: 5. Germline V gives CDR1 MDHEN, CDR2 SYDVKM. CDR3 residues: CASQRGGSYEQYF. CDR3 sequence (DNA): TGTGCCAGTCAGCGGGGAGGCTCCTACGAGCAGTACTTC.

This chain links TRBV5-1 with TRBJ2-5, with a tentative D call TRBD2 (6 bases). Trimming took off 4 bases at V and 5 bases at J, with 21 bases between the two ends. This CDR3 comprises 16 residues. Germline-derived CDR1 and CDR2 are SGHRS and YFSETQ. CDR3 coding DNA: TGCGCCAGCAGCCCTCGTCCTCGGCGGGACGGGGAGACCCAGTACTTC. Translating gives CASSPRPRRDGETQYF. The variable domain in full, completed from reference TRBV5-1 and TRBJ2-5, reads KAGVTQTPRYLIKTRGQQVTLSCSPISGHRSVSWYQQTPGQGLQFLFEYFSETQRNKGNFPGRFSGRQFSNSRSEMNVSTLELGDSALYLCASSPRPRRDGETQYFGPGTRLLVL.

Worth noting for this clone: This specimen includes other DNA sequences encoding the same CDR3. The V call is TRBV28, the J call TRBJ2-7; weak D call: TRBD2 (6 bases). The V and J ends lost 3 bases and 2 bases respectively, with 8 bases between them. Germline CDR1 reads MDHEN; CDR2 reads SYDVKM. CDR3 length: 13 amino acids. CDR3 coding DNA: TGTGCCAGCAGTTTGGGGGGTCCCTACGAGCAGTACTTC. Its translation: CASSLGGPYEQYF.

The rearrangement links TRBV2 to TRBJ2-5; D is perhaps TRBD1 (6 bases). The germline V gene has CDR1 SNHLY and CDR2 FYNNEI. The V gene lost 4 bases and the J gene lost 3 bases, with 12 bases spanning the gap. The CDR3 is made up of 14 amino acids. CDR3 amino acids: CASSGGLREETQYF. The CDR3, as DNA: TGTGCCAGCAGTGGGGGGCTTCGAGAAGAGACCCAGTACTTC.

The V gene is TRBV28, the J gene TRBJ1-4; 10 bases agree with TRBD1. CDR1 is MDHEN, CDR2 SYDVKM, per germline. The CDR3 totals 15 residues. Losses at the gene ends were 5 bases for V and 8 bases for J; bases not matched to a gene: 8. As DNA, the CDR3 is TGTGCCAGCAGTACCCCGGGACAGGGGATGGAAAAACTGTTTTTT. Protein: CASSTPGQGMEKLFF.

The rearrangement links TRBV18 to TRBJ2-6, with TRBD1 matching 7 bases. V was clipped by 6 bases and J by 1 base; unmatched bases: 15. The CDR3 runs 19 residues. Germline V gene data show CDR1 as KGHSH and CDR2 as LQKENI. CDR3 region: CASSGWGQGVPSGANVLTF. CDR3 DNA sequence: TGTGCCAGCTCCGGGTGGGGCCAGGGGGTACCGTCTGGGGCCAACGTCCTGACTTTC.

This chain joins TRBV9 and TRBJ2-1; 7 positions agree with TRBD2. CDR1 is SGDLS, CDR2 YYNGEE, per germline. This CDR3 has 14 residues. Trimming removed 1 base from V and 6 bases from J; junction bases left unmatched: 4. Here the CDR3 DNA reads TGTGCCAGCAGCGTAAACCTAGCGGCCAATGAGCAGTTCTTC. Amino acid sequence: CASSVNLAANEQFF.

This clone was found once. The chain is built from TRBV6-2 or TRBV6-3 and TRBJ2-7; 13 bases fit TRBD2. The CDR3 runs to 15 residues. V lost 6 bases, J lost 7 bases, and 9 bases stayed unmatched. Germline V CDR1 and CDR2: MNHEY, SVGEGT. As DNA, the CDR3 is TGTGCCAGCAGCCGTGGACTAGCGGGGGCTTTTGAGCAGTACTTC. Its translation is CASSRGLAGAFEQYF.

The chain recombines TRBV6-5 with TRBJ1-2; TRBD1 aligns across 11 bases. V trimming: 2 bases; J trimming: 13 bases; junction bases outside the gene matches: 9. CDR3 length equals 14 residues. CDR1 MNHEY and CDR2 SVGAGI come from the germline V gene. In DNA, the CDR3 is TGTGCCAGCAGTTACAACGGACAGGGGGCTGGGGGCACCTTC. This gives the protein CASSYNGQGAGGTF.

This clone has a single count. The V and J genes are TRBV29-1 and TRBJ1-2, with 7 bases fitting TRBD1. Germline CDR1 reads SQVTM; CDR2 reads ANQGSEA. CDR3 length: 18 residues. The ends lost 3 bases at V and 1 base at J; junction bases unmatched: 17. In DNA form, the CDR3 reads TGCAGCGTTGATAGGGCCGGGACAGCAAGTTTCCTTAACTATGGCTACACCTTC. Translation: CSVDRAGTASFLNYGYTF.

In the case of this clone: The same CDR3 can be traced to other DNA sequences in this sample. The chain links TRBV6-1 to TRBJ1-2; D is perhaps TRBD1 (5 bases). The V and J ends lost 0 bases and 4 bases respectively, with 9 bases between them. This CDR3 region has 14 residues. Germline CDR1 and CDR2: MNHNS and SASEGT. CDR3 residues: CASSEAGRAYGYTF. CDR3 nucleotide sequence: TGTGCCAGCAGTGAAGCGGGCAGGGCCTATGGCTACACCTTC.

This clone was detected once. The V gene is TRBV28, the J gene TRBJ1-2, with 7 bases fitting TRBD1. Trimming at V came to 2 bases and at J to 3 bases, leaving 9 bases not matched to a gene. Germline V gene lookup returns CDR1 MDHEN and CDR2 SYDVKM. CDR3 length equals 16 residues. CDR3 in amino acids: CASSLSQGVGDYGYTF. For the CDR3, the DNA is TGTGCCAGCAGTTTAAGTCAGGGGGTCGGAGACTATGGCTACACCTTC.